This T cell receptor beta chain was captured in a study of blood T cell repertoires in COVID-19. Background on the study: COVID-19 samples, acute and convalescent, were from the United States, Italy and Spain.

Concerning this clone: A junction boundary mismatches the germline segment, possibly from a read error.

Per the study methods: Quantification of nucleated cells was approximated via reference gene primer amplification. The assay was immunoSEQ multiplex PCR, and TCRdb's table has in-frame clones only and misses some. D and trimming were read from the DNA, whereas the V and J calls and clone size are those reported in that table. Of around 65,000 clones in the sample, 82% were seen once. Germline values: CDR1 SEHNR, CDR2 FQNEAQ (reference sequence). The CDR3 spans 15 residues. The V and J genes are TRBV7-9 and TRBJ2-3, with 9 bases lining up with TRBD2. The receptor was isolated from a human donor in a cohort sampled during active COVID-19. The specimen was peripheral blood. CDR3 nucleotide sequence: TGTGCCAGCAGCTTAGCGGGGACTAGCAGAGATACGCAGTATTTT. Translation gives CASSLAGTSRDTQYF.